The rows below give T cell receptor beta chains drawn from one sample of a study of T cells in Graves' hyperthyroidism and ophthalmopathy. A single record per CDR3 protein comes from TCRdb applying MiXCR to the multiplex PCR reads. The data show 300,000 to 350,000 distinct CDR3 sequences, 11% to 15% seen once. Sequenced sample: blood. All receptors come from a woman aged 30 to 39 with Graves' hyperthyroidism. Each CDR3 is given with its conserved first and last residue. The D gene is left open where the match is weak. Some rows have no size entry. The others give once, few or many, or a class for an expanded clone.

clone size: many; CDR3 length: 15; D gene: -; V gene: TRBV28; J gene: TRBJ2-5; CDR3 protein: CATSLGTSLQETQYF; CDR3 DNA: TGTGCCACTTCACTCGGGACAAGCTTACAAGAGACCCAGTACTTC
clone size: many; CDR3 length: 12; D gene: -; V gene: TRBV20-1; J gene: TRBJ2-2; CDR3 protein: CSASLNTGELFF; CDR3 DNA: TGCAGTGCTAGCCTTAACACCGGGGAGCTGTTTTTT
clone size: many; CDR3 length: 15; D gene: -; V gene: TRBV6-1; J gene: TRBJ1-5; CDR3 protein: CASSEAGVGIQPQHF; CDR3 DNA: TGTGCCAGCAGTGAAGCAGGGGTTGGGATTCAGCCCCAGCATTTT
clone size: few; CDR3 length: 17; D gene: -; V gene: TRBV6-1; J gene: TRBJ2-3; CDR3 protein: CASSFNEVGGGTDTQYF; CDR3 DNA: TGTGCCAGCAGTTTCAACGAGGTTGGGGGCGGCACAGATACGCAGTATTTT
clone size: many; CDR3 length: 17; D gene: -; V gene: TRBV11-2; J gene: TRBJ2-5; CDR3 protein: CASSLGSQAMMEETQYF; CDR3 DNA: TGTGCCAGCAGCTTAGGGTCGCAGGCTATGATGGAAGAGACCCAGTACTTC
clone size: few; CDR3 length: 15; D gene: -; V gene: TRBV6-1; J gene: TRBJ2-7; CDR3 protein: CASTPSGSTNYEQYF; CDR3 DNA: TGTGCCAGCACCCCCTCGGGTAGTACGAACTACGAGCAGTACTTC
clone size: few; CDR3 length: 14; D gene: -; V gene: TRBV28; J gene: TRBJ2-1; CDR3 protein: CASSLPASNNEQFF; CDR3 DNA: TGTGCCAGCAGTTTACCGGCTAGTAACAATGAGCAGTTCTTC
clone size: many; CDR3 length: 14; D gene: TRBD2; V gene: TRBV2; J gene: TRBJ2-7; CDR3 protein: CASKSTSGGYEQYF; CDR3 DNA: TGTGCCAGCAAGTCCACTAGCGGAGGATACGAGCAGTACTTC
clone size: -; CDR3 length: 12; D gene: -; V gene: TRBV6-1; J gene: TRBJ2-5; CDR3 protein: CASSEVKVTQYF; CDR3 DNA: TGTGCCAGCAGTGAAGTTAAGGTGACCCAGTACTTC
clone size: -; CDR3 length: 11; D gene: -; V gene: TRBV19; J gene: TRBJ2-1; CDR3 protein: CASSMQFEQFF; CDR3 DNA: TGTGCCAGTAGTATGCAGTTTGAGCAGTTCTTC
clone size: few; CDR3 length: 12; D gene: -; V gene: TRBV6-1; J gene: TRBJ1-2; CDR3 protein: CASSERVYGYTF; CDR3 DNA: TGTGCCAGCAGTGAAAGGGTCTATGGCTACACCTTC
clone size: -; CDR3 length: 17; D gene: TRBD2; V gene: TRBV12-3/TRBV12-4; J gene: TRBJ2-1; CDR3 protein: CASSDAPIAGAYNEQFF; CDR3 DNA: TGTGCCAGCAGCGATGCCCCAATAGCGGGGGCGTACAATGAGCAGTTCTTC
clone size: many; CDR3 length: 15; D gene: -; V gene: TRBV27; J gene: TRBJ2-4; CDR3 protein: CASRPTLSAKNIQYF; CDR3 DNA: TGTGCCAGCAGACCCACTCTGTCGGCCAAAAACATTCAGTACTTC
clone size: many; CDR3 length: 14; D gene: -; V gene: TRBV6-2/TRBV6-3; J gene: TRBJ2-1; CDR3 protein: CASRVGVGANQQFF; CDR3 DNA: TGTGCCAGCAGAGTGGGGGTCGGGGCAAATCAGCAGTTCTTC
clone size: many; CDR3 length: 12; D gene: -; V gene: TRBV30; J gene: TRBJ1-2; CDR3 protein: CAWSVTSYGYTF; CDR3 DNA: TGTGCCTGGAGTGTAACAAGCTATGGCTACACCTTC
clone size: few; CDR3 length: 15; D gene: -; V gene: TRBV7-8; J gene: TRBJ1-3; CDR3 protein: CASRPGRFSGNTIYF; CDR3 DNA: TGTGCCAGCAGGCCGGGAAGGTTCTCTGGAAACACCATATATTTT
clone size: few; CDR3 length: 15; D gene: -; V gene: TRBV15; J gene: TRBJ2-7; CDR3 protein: CATSRDRSGTYEQYF; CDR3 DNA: TGTGCCACCAGCAGAGATCGTTCGGGCACCTACGAGCAGTACTTC
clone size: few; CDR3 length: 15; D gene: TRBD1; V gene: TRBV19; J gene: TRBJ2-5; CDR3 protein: CASSKGTGRGETQYF; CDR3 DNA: TGTGCCAGTAGTAAAGGGACAGGGCGAGGGGAGACCCAGTACTTC
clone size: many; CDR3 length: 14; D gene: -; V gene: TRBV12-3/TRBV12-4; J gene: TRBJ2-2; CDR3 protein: CASSFGPNTGELFF; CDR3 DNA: TGTGCCAGCAGTTTTGGACCGAACACCGGGGAGCTGTTTTTT
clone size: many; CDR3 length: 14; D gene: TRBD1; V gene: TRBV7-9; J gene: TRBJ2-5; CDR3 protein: CASSSTGEVETQYF; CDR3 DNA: TGTGCCAGCAGCTCGACAGGGGAGGTCGAGACCCAGTACTTC